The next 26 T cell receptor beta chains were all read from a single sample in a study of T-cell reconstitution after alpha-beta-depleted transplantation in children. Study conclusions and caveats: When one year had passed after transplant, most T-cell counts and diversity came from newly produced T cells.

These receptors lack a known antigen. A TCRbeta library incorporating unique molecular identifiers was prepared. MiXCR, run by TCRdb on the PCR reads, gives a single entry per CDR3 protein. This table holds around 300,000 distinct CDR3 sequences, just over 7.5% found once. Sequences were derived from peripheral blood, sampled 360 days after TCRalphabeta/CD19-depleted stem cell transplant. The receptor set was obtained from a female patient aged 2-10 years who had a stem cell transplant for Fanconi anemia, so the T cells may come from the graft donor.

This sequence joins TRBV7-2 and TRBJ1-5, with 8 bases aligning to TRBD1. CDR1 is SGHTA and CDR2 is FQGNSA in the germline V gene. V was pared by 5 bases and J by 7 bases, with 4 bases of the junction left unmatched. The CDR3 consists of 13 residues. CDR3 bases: TGTGCCAGCAGCGGACAGGGTAGCCAGCCCCAGCATTTT. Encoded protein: CASSGQGSQPQHF.

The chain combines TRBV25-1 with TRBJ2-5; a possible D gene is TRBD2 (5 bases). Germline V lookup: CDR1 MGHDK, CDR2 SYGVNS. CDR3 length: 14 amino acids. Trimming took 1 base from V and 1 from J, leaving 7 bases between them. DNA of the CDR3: TGTGCCAGCAGTGAATGGCTAGCCCAAGAGACCCAGTACTTC. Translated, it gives CASSEWLAQETQYF. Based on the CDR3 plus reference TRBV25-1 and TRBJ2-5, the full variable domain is EADIYQTPRYLVIGTGKKITLECSQTMGHDKMYWYQQDPGMELHLIHYSYGVNSTEKGDLSSESTVSRIRTEHFPLTLESARPSHTSQYLCASSEWLAQETQYFGPGTRLLVL.

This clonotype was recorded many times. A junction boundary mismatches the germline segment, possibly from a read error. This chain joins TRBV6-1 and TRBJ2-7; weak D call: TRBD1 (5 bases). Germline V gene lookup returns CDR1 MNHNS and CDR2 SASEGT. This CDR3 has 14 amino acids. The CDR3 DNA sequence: TGTGCCACCAGTAGCCTGGACACCTCCTACGAGCAGTACTTC. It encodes CATSSLDTSYEQYF.

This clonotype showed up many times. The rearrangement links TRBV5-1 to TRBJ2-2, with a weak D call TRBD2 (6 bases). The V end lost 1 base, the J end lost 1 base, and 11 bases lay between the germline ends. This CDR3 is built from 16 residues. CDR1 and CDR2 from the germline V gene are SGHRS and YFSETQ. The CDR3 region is CASSLFFSGNTGELFF. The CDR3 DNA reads TGCGCCAGCAGCTTGTTCTTTAGCGGGAACACCGGGGAGCTGTTTTTT.

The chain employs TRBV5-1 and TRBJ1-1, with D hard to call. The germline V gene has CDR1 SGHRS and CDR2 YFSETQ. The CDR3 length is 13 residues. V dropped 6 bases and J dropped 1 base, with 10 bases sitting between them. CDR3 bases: TGCGCCAGCACATTTCAGGAGAACACTGAAGCTTTCTTT. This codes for CASTFQENTEAFF.

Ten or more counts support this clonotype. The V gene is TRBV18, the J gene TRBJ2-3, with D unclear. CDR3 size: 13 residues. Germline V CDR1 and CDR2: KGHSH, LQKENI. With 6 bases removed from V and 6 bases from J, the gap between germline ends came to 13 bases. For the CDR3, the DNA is TGTGCCAGCTCCCCTGGCTCCGGGGATACGCAGTATTTT. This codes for CASSPGSGDTQYF.

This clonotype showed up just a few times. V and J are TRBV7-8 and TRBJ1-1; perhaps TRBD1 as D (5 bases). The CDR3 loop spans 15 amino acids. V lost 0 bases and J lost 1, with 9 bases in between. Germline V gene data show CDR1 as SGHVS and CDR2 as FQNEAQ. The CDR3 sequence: CASSLATATNTEAFF. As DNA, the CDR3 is TGTGCCAGCAGCTTAGCGACAGCAACGAACACTGAAGCTTTCTTT.

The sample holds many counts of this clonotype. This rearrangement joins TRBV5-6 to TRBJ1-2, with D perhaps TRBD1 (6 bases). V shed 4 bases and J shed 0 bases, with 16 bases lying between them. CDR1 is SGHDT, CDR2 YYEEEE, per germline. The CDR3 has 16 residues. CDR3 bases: TGTGCCAGCAGCGAACACGGGGGCCCGACTAACTATGGCTACACCTTC. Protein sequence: CASSEHGGPTNYGYTF.

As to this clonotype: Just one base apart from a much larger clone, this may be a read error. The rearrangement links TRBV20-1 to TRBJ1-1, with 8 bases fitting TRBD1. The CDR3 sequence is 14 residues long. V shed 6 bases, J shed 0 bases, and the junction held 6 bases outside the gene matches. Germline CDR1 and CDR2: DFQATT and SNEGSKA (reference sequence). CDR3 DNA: TGCAGTGCCACTAACAGGGGGTTGAACACTGAAGCTTTCTTT. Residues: CSATNRGLNTEAFF.

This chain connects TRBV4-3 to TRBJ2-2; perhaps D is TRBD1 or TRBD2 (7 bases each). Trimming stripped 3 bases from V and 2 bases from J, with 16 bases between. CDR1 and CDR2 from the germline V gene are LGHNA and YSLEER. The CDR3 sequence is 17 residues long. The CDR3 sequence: CASSHPRGGGNTGELFF. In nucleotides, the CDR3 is TGCGCCAGCAGCCACCCCCGGGGAGGGGGCAACACCGGGGAGCTGTTTTTT.

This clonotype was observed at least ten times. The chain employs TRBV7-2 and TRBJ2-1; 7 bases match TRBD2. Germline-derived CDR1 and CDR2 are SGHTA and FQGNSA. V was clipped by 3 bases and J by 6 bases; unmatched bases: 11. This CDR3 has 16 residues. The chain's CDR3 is CASSFVFAGVVNEQFF. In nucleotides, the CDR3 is TGTGCCAGCAGCTTTGTATTTGCGGGGGTTGTCAATGAGCAGTTCTTC. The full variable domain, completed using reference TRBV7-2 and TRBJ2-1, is GAGVSQSPSNKVTEKGKDVELRCDPISGHTALYWYRQSLGQGLEFLIYFQGNSAPDKSGLPSDRFSAERTGGSVSTLTIQRTQQEDSAVYLCASSFVFAGVVNEQFFGPGTRLTVL.

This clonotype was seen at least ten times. The CDR3 region has the DNA TGTGCCAGCAGCCTATCCAGACGCGGGCCTGAGCAGTTCTTC. It translates to CASSLSRRGPEQFF. V is TRBV9 and J is TRBJ2-1; D perhaps matches TRBD2 (5 bases). CDR3 size: 14 residues. Germline lookup yields CDR1 SGDLS and CDR2 YYNGEE. V shed 4 bases and J shed 9 bases, with 17 bases lying between them.

The CDR3 nucleotides read TGCAGTGCTAGAGGTCAGGGGAATCAGCCCCAGCATTTT. Amino acid sequence: CSARGQGNQPQHF. This chain joins TRBV20-1 and TRBJ1-5, with TRBD1 as a possible D gene (6 bases). Germline V CDR1 and CDR2: DFQATT, SNEGSKA (reference sequence). The CDR3 consists of 13 residues. Trimming took 1 base from V and 4 from J, leaving 8 bases between them.

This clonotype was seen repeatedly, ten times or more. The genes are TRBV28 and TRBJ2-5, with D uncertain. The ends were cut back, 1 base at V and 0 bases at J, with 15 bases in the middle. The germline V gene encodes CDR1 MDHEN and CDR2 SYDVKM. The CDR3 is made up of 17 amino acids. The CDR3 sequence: CASSLYAPSRYQETQYF. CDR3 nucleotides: TGTGCCAGCAGTTTATACGCCCCCTCAAGGTACCAAGAGACCCAGTACTTC.

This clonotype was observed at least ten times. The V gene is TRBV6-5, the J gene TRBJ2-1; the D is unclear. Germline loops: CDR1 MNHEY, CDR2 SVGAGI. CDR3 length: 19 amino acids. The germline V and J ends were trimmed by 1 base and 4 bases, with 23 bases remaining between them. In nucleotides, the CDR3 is TGTGCCAGCAGTTACTACCCTCAGGCTCCTAGGGAATGGTACAATGAGCAGTTCTTC. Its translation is CASSYYPQAPREWYNEQFF.

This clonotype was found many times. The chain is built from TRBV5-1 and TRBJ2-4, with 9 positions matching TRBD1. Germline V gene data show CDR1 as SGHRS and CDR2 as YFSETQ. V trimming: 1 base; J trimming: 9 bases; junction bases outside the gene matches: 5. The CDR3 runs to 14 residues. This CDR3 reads CASSLSGQGFIQYF. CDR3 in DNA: TGCGCCAGCAGCTTGTCCGGACAGGGGTTCATTCAGTACTTC. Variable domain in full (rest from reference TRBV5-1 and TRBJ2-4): KAGVTQTPRYLIKTRGQQVTLSCSPISGHRSVSWYQQTPGQGLQFLFEYFSETQRNKGNFPGRFSGRQFSNSRSEMNVSTLELGDSALYLCASSLSGQGFIQYFGAGTRLSVL.

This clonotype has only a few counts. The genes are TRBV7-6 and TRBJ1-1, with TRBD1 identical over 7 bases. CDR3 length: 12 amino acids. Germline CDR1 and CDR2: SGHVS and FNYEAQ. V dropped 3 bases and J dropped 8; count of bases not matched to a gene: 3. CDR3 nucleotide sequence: TGTGCCAGCAGCTTCCGGACAGGAGAAGCTTTCTTT. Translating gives CASSFRTGEAFF.

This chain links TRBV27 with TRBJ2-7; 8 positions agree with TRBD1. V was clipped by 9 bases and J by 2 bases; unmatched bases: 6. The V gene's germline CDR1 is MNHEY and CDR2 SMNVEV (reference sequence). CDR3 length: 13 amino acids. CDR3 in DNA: TGTGCCAGTGGGGACAGGACTACCTACGAGCAGTACTTC. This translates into CASGDRTTYEQYF.

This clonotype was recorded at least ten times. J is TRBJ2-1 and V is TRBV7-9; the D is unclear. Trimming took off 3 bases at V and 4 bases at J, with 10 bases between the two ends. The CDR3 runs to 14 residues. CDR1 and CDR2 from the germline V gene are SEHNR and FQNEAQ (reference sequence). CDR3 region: CASSLEGRYNEQFF. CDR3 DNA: TGTGCCAGCAGCTTGGAAGGACGTTACAATGAGCAGTTCTTC.

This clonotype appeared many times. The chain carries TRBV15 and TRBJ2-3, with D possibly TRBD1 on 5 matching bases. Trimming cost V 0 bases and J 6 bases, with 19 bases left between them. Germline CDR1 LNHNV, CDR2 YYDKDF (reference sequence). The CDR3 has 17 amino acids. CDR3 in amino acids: CATSRDLGRVRVDTQYF. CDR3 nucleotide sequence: TGTGCCACCAGCAGAGATCTAGGTCGTGTCAGGGTCGATACGCAGTATTTT.

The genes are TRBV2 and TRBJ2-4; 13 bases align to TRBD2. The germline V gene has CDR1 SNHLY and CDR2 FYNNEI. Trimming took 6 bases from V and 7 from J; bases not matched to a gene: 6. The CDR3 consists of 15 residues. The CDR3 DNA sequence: TGTGCCAGCAGAGAACTAGCGGGAGGGCCTAACATTCAGTACTTC. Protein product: CASRELAGGPNIQYF.

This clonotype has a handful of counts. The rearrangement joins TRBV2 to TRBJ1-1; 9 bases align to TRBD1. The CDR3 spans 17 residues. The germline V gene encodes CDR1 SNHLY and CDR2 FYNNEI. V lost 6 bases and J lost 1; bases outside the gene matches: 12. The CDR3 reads CASSSDTQGAQNTEAFF. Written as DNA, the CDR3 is TGTGCCAGCAGCTCTGACACACAGGGGGCCCAGAACACTGAAGCTTTCTTT.

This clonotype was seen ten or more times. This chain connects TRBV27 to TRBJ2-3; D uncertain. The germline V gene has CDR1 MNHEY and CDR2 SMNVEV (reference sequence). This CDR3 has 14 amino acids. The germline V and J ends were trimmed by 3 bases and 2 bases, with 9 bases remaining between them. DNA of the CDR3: TGTGCCAGCAGTTTGCGGCTGCTCACAGATACGCAGTATTTT. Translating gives CASSLRLLTDTQYF.

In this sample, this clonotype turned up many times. DNA for the CDR3: TGCGCCAGCAGCTACGGAGGGTGGGAGACCCAGTACTTC. Translated: CASSYGGWETQYF. The rearrangement joins TRBV5-1 to TRBJ2-5, with TRBD2 as a possible D gene (6 bases). Germline CDR1 and CDR2: SGHRS and YFSETQ. The CDR3 has 13 amino acids. Trimming removed 3 bases from V and 5 bases from J, with 11 bases in between. Supplemented by reference TRBV5-1 and TRBJ2-5, the full variable domain reads KAGVTQTPRYLIKTRGQQVTLSCSPISGHRSVSWYQQTPGQGLQFLFEYFSETQRNKGNFPGRFSGRQFSNSRSEMNVSTLELGDSALYLCASSYGGWETQYFGPGTRLLVL.

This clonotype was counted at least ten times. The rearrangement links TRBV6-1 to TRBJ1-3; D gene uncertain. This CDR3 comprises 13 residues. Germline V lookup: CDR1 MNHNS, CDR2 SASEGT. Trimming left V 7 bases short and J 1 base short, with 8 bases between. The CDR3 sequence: CASITRSGNTIYF. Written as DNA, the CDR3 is TGTGCCAGCATCACCCGGTCTGGAAACACCATATATTTT.

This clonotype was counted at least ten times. The chain's CDR3 is CASSLLGLDGGKTQYF. In DNA, the CDR3 is TGTGCCAGCAGCCTCCTTGGACTAGATGGCGGAAAGACCCAGTACTTC. The chain has TRBV6-2 or TRBV6-3 and TRBJ2-5; 7 bases are shared with TRBD2. Germline V CDR1 and CDR2: MNHEY, SVGEGT. Losses at the gene ends were 6 bases for V and 6 bases for J; bases not matched to a gene: 16. The CDR3 covers 16 residues.